This TCR beta chain was identified in a study of CD8+CD57+ T cells in acquired aplastic anemia. The V and J ends lost 1 base and 5 bases, in that order; junction bases with no gene match: 11. The CDR3 is 17 amino acids. CDR1 and CDR2 (germline): MGHRA, YSYEKL. Those patients picked for sequencing had displayed CD8+CD57+ cell expansion on flow cytometry. This clonotype came up a few times. Researchers used genomic DNA as the template to profile TCR beta VDJ and CDR3. One entry per CDR3 protein results from TCRdb running MiXCR on the reads. The sample has hundreds of thousands of distinct CDR3 sequences; under 55% are singletons.

The source of this sequence is a human donor with aplastic anemia. Sequenced sample: sorted CD4+, CD8+, or CD8+CD57+ T cells (not recorded which) from PBMCs. The chain couples TRBV4-1 to TRBJ1-2; TRBD1 matches 9 bases. CDR3 protein: CASSQGGWTGVSYGYTF. The CDR3 nucleotides read TGCGCCAGCAGCCAAGGGGGATGGACAGGGGTTTCTTATGGCTACACCTTC.